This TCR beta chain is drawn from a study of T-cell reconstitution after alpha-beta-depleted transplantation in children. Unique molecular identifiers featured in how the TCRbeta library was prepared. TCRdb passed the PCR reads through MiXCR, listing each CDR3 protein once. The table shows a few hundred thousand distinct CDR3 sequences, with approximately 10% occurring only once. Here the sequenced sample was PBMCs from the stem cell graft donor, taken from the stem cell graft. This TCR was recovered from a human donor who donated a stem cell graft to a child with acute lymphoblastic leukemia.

The CDR3 loop reads CASSPPIQGYEQYF. The CDR3 DNA follows: TGTGCCAGCAGCCCCCCGATACAGGGCTACGAGCAGTACTTC. The rearrangement uses TRBV7-9 and TRBJ2-7; tentative D call: TRBD1 (6 bases). V gave up 5 bases and J gave up 3 bases, with 14 bases separating them. This CDR3 region has 14 residues. The germline V gene encodes CDR1 SEHNR and CDR2 FQNEAQ (reference sequence).